This T cell receptor (beta chain) was obtained from a study of T cell responses to AZD1222 COVID-19 vaccine. V trimming: 3 bases; J trimming: 7 bases; junction bases outside the gene matches: 1. The germline CDR1 and CDR2 sequences are SEHNR and FQNEAQ (reference sequence). The CDR3 loop spans 13 amino acids. TCRdb's copy holds only in-frame clones and misses some; the assay was immunoSEQ multiplex PCR. This table has some 200,000 clones, approximately 91% appearing once. With regard to this clone: This sample includes further DNA sequences coding for the same CDR3.

The V and J genes are TRBV7-9 and TRBJ1-5, with 9 bases aligning to TRBD1. The receptor was isolated from an adult who received the AZD1222 COVID-19 vaccine. Sample: peripheral blood, taken 28 days after the second AZD1222 dose. As DNA, the CDR3 is TGTGCCAGCAGCTTCACAGGGGGCCAGCCCCAGCATTTT. Residues: CASSFTGGQPQHF.